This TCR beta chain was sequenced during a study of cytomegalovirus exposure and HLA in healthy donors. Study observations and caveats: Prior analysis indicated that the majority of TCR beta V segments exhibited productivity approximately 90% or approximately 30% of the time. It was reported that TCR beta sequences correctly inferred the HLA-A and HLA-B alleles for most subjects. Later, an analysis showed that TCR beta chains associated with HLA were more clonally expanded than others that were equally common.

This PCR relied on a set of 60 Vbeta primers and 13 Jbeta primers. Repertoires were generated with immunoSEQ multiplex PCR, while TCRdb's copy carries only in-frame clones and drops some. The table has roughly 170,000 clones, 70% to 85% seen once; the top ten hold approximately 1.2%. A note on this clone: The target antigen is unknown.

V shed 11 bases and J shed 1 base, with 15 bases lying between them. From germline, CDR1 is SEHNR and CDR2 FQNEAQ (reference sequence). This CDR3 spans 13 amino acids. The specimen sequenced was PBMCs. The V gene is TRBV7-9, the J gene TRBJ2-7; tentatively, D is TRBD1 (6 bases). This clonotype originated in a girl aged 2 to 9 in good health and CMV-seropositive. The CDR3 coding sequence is TGTGCCGGATCTGACAGGCCATCCTACGAGCAGTACTTC. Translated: CAGSDRPSYEQYF.